This TCR beta chain was identified in a study of CD8 T cells in Susac syndrome. Whole-study findings and limits: Within total CD8+ repertoires, 15 to 20 Susac-specific public clones were found, and within CD8+ TEMRA repertoires, roughly 5.

About this clonotype itself: The antigen remains unidentified.

This CDR3 region has 16 residues. The germline V gene has CDR1 DFQATT and CDR2 SNEGSKA (reference sequence). J lost 6 bases, V lost 1 base, and 7 bases had no gene match. Reverse transcription of about 0.5 to 1 ug RNA used random hexamers. Each CDR3 protein is one row after TCRdb ran MiXCR on the immunoSEQ multiplex PCR reads. The table lists 120,000 or so distinct CDR3 sequences, around 94% of them singletons, with approximately 0.22% in the top ten. This clonotype originated in a human donor with Susac syndrome. Sequencing was done on a sample of CD8+ T cells from PBMCs. The V gene is TRBV20-1, the J gene TRBJ2-2; 11 bases agree with TRBD2. The chain's CDR3 is CSARGQLAGDAGELFF. The DNA of the CDR3 is TGCAGTGCTAGAGGGCAACTAGCGGGAGACGCCGGGGAGCTGTTTTTT.